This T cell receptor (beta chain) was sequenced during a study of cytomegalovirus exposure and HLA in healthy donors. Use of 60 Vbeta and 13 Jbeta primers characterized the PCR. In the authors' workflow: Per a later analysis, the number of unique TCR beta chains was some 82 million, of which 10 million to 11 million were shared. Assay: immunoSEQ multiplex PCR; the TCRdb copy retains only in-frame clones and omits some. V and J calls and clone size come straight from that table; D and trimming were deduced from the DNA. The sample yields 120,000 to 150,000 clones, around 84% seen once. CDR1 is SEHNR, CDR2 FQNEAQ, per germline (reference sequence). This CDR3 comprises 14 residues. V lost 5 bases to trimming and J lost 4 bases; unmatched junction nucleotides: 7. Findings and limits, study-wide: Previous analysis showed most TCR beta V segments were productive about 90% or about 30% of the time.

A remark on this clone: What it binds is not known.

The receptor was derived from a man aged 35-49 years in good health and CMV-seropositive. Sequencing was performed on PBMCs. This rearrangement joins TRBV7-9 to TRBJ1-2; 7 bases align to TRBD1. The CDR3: CASSRAGTVYGYTF. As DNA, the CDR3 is TGTGCCAGCAGCCGAGCCGGGACAGTCTATGGCTACACCTTC. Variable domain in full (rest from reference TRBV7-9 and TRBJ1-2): DTGVSQNPRHKITKRGQNVTFRCDPISEHNRLYWYRQTLGQGPEFLTYFQNEAQLEKSRLLSDRFSAERPKGSFSTLEIQRTEQGDSAMYLCASSRAGTVYGYTFGSGTRLTVV.